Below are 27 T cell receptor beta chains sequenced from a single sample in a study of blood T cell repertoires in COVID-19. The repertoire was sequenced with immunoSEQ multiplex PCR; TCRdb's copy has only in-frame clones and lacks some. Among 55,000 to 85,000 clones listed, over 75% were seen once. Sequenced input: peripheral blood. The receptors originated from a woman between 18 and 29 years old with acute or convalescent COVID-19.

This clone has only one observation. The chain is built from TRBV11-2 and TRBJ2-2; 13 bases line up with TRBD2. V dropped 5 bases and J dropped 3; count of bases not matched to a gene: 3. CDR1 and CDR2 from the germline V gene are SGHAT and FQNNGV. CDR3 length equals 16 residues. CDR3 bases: TGTGCCAGCAGCAGGACTAGCGGGAGTCACACCGGGGAGCTGTTTTTT. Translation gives CASSRTSGSHTGELFF.

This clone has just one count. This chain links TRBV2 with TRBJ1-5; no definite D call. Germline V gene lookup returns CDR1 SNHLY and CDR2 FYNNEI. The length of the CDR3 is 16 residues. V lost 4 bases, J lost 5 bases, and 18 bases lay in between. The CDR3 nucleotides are TGTGCCAGCAGTGTGGGCCCAGGTGCGTTATATCAGCCCCAGCATTTT. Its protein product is CASSVGPGALYQPQHF.

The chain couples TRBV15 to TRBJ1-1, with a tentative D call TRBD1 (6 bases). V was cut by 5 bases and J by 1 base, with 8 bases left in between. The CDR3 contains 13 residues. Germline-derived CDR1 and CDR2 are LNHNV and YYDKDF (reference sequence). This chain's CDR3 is CATSEQGNTEAFF. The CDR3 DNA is TGTGCCACCAGCGAACAGGGGAACACTGAAGCTTTCTTT.

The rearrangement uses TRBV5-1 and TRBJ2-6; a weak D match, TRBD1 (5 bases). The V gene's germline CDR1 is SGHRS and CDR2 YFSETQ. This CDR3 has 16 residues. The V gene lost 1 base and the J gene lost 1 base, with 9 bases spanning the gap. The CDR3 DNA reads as TGCGCCAGCAGCTTGCAGGGAATGTCTGGGGCCAACGTCCTGACTTTC. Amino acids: CASSLQGMSGANVLTF.

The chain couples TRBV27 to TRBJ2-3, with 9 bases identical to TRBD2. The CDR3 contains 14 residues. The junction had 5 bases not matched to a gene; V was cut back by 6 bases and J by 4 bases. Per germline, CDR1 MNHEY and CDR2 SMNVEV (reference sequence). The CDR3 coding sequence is TGTGCCAGCAGCCCGACTAGCGGATCAGATACGCAGTATTTT. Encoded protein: CASSPTSGSDTQYF.

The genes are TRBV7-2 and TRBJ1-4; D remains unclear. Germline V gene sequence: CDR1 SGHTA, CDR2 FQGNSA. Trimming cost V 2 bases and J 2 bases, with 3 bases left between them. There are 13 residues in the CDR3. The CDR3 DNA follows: TGTGCCAGCAGCTTATCTACTAATGAAAAACTGTTTTTT. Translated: CASSLSTNEKLFF.

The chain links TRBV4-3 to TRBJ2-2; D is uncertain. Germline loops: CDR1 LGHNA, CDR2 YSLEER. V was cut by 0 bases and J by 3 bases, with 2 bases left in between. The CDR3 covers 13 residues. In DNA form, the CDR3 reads TGCGCCAGCAGCCAAGACTACACCGGGGAGCTGTTTTTT. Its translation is CASSQDYTGELFF.

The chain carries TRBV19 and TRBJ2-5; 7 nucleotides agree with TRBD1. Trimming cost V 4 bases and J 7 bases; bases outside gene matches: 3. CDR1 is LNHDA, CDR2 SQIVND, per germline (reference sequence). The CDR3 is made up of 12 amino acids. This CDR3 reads CASSKGGTTQYF. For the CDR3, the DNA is TGTGCCAGTAGTAAAGGGGGCACGACCCAGTACTTC.

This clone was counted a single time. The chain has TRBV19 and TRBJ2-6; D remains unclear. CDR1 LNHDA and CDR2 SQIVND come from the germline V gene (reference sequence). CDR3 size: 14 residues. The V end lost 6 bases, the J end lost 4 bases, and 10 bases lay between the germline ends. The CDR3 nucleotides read TGTGCCAGTAGCCTCGATCGGGGGGCCAACGTCCTGACTTTC. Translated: CASSLDRGANVLTF.

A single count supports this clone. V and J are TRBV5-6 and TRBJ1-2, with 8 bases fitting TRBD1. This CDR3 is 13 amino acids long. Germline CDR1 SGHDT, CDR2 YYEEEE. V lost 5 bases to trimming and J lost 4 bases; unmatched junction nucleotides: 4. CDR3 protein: CASSKDRAYGYTF. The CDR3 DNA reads TGTGCCAGCAGTAAGGACAGGGCCTATGGCTACACCTTC.

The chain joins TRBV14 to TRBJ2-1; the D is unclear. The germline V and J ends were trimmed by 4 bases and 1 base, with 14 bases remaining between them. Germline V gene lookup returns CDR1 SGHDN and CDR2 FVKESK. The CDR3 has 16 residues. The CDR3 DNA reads TGTGCCAGCAGCCCCCAAGGAACAGAGTCCTACAATGAGCAGTTCTTC. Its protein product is CASSPQGTESYNEQFF.

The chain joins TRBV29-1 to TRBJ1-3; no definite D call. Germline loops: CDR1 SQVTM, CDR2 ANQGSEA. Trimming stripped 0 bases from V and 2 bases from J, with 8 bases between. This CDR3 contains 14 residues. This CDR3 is CSVEDSGPGNTIYF. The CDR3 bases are TGCAGCGTTGAAGATTCCGGTCCTGGAAACACCATATATTTT. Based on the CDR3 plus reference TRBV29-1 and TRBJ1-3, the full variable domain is SAVISQKPSRDICQRGTSLTIQCQVDSQVTMMFWYRQQPGQSLTLIATANQGSEATYESGFVIDKFPISRPNLTFSTLTVSNMSPEDSSIYLCSVEDSGPGNTIYFGEGSWLTVV.

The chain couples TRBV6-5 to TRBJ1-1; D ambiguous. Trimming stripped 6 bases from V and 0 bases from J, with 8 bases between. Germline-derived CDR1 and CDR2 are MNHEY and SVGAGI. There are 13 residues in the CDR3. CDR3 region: CASRSNMNTEAFF. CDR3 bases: TGTGCCAGCAGGTCTAATATGAACACTGAAGCTTTCTTT.

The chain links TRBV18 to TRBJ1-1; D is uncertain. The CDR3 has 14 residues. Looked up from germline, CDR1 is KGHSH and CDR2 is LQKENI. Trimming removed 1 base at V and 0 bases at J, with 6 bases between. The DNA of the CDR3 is TGTGCCAGCTCACCACGGCCCTTGAACACTGAAGCTTTCTTT. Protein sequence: CASSPRPLNTEAFF.

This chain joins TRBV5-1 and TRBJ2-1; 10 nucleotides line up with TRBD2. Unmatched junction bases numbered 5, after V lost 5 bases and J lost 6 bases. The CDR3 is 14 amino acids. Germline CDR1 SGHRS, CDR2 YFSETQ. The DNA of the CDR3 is TGCGCCAGCAGTACTAGCGGGGTATTCAATGAGCAGTTCTTC. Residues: CASSTSGVFNEQFF.

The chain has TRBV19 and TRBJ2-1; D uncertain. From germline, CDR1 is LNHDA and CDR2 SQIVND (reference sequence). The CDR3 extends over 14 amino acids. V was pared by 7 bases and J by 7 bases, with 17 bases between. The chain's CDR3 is CASKDPSFPNEQFF. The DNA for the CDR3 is TGTGCCAGTAAGGATCCTAGTTTTCCGAATGAGCAGTTCTTC.

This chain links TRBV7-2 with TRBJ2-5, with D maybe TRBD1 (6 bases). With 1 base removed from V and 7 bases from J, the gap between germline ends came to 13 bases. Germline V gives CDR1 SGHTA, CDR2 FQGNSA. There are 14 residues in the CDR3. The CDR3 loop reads CASSLDAGARTQYF. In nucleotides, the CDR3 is TGTGCCAGCAGCTTAGACGCAGGGGCCAGGACCCAGTACTTC.

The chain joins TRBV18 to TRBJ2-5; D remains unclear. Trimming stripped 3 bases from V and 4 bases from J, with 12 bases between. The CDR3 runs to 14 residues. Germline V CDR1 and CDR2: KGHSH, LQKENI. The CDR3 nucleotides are TGTGCCAGCTCACCGCTTCAACCGGGAGAGACCCAGTACTTC. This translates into CASSPLQPGETQYF.

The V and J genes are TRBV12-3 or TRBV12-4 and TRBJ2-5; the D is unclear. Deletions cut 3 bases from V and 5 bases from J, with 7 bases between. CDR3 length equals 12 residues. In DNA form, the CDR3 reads TGTGCCAGCAGTTTTACTACCGAGACCCAGTACTTC. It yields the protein CASSFTTETQYF.

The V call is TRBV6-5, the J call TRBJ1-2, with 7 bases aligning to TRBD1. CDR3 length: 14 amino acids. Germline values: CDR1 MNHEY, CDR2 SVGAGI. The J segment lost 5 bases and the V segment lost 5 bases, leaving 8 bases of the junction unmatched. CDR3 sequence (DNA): TGTGCCAGCAGTCAAAGGACAGGAGATTATGGCTACACCTTC. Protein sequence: CASSQRTGDYGYTF.

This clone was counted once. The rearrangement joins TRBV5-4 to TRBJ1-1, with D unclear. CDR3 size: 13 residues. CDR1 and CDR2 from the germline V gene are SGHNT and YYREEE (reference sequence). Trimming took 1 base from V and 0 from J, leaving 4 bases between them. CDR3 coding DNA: TGTGCCAGCAGCTTGACTTTGAACACTGAAGCTTTCTTT. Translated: CASSLTLNTEAFF.

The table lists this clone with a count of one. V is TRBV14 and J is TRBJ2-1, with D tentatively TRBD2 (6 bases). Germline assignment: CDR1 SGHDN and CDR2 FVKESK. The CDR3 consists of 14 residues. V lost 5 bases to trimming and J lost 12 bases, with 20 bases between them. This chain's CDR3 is CASSERVEGGVQFF. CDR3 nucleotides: TGTGCCAGCAGCGAAAGGGTGGAGGGAGGCGTGCAGTTCTTC.

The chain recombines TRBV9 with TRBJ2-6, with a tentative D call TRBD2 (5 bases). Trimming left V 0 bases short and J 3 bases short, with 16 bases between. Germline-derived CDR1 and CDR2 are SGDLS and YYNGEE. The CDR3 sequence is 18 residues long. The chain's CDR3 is CASSVEVGGWYGANVLTF. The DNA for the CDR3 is TGTGCCAGCAGCGTAGAGGTTGGAGGCTGGTATGGGGCCAACGTCCTGACTTTC. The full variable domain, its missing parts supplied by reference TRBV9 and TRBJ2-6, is DSGVTQTPKHLITATGQRVTLRCSPRSGDLSVYWYQQSLDQGLQFLIQYYNGEERAKGNILERFSAQQFPDLHSELNLSSLELGDSALYFCASSVEVGGWYGANVLTFGAGSRLTVL.

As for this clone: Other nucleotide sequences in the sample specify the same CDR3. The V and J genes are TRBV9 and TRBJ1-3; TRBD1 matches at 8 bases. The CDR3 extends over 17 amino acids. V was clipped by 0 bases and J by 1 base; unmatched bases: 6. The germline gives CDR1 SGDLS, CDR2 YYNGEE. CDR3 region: CASSVGTGGNSGNTIYF. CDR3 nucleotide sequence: TGTGCCAGCAGCGTAGGAACAGGGGGAAATTCTGGAAACACCATATATTTT.

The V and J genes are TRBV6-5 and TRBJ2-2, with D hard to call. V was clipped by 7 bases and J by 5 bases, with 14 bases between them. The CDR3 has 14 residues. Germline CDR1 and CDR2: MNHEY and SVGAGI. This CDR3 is CASTPRLKTGELFF. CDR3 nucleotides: TGTGCCAGCACCCCCAGATTGAAAACCGGGGAGCTGTTTTTT.

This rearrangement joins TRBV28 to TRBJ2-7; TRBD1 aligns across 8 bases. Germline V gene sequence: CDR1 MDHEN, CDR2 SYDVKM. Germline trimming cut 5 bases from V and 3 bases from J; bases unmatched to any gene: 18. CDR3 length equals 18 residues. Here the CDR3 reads CASSPAAVTITGGYEQYF. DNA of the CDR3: TGTGCCAGCAGTCCAGCCGCCGTAACGATAACAGGGGGCTACGAGCAGTACTTC.

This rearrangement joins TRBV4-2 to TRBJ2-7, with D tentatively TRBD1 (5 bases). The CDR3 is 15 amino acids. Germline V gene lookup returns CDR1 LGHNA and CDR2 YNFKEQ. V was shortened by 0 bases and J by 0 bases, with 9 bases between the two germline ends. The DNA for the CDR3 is TGTGCCAGCAGCCAAGACAGGGCGAGCTCCTACGAGCAGTACTTC. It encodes CASSQDRASSYEQYF.